The sequence of this T cell receptor beta chain was determined in a study of blood T cells in healthy people across ages. General observations from the study: Greater diversity and more naive CD4+ cells were seen in long-lived donors than in aged donors.

Using a J-beta primer mix together with a sample-barcoded 5' primer, a second PCR was run for roughly 6 to 11 cycles. TCRdb processed the 5' RACE reads anew with MiXCR; each CDR3 protein has one entry. The table lists 800,000 to 950,000 distinct CDR3 sequences, around 49% of them singletons. As for this clonotype: Its antigen is unidentified.

A minimum of 6 micrograms of total RNA was extracted per sample. This TCR derives from a young man in good health. The sample was blood.

The CDR3 loop reads CATSDAGGFTDTQYF. For the CDR3, the DNA is TGTGCCACCAGTGATGCGGGGGGATTCACAGATACGCAGTATTTT. The chain employs TRBV24-1 and TRBJ2-3; 8 nucleotides match TRBD2. The CDR3 consists of 15 residues. With 3 bases clipped from V and 2 bases from J, the junction kept 3 bases outside the gene matches. CDR1 KGHDR and CDR2 SFDVKD come from the germline V gene.